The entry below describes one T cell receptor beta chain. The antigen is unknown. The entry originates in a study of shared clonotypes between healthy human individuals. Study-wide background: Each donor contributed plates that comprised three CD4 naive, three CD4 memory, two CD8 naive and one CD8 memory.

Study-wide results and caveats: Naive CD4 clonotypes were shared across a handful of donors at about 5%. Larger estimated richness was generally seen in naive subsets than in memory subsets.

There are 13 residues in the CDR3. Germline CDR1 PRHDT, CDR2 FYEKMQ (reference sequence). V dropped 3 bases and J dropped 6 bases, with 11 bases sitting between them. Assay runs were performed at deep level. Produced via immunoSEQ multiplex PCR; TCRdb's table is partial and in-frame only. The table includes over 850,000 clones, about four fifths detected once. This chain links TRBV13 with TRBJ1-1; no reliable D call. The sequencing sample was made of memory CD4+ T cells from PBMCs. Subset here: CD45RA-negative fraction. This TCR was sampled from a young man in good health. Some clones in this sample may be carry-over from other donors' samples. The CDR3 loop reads CASSFTRRAEAFF. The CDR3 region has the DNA TGTGCCAGCAGCTTCACCCGACGGGCTGAAGCTTTCTTT.